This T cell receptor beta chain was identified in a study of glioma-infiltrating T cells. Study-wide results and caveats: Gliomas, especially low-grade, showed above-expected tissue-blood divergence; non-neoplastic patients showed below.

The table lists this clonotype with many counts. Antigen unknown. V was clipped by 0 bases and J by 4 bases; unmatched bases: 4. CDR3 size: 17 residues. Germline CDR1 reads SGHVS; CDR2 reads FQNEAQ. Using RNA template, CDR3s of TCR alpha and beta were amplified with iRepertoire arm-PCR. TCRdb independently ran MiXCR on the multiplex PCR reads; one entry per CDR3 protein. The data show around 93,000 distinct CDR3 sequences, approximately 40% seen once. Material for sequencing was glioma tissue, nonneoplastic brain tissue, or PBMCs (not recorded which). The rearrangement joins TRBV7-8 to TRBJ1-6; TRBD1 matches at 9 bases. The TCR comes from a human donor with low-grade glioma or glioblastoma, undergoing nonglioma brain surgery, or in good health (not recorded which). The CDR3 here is CASSLAIGQGYNSPLHF. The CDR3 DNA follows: TGTGCCAGCAGCTTAGCGATCGGACAGGGGTATAATTCACCCCTCCACTTT.